This T cell receptor beta chain came from a study of cytomegalovirus exposure and HLA in healthy donors. Notes on the study in general: Earlier analysis looked at TCR beta V segments, and most were productive about 87% or about 30% of the time. An assumption of roughly uniform sequencing depth across donors underlay the presence/absence analyses.

Researchers ran the PCR with 60 Vbeta and 13 Jbeta primers. The protocol was immunoSEQ multiplex PCR, while the TCRdb copy is restricted to in-frame clones and leaves out a portion. The table has about 160,000 clones, around 79% seen once. In this sample, this clone turned up a few times. The antigen is not known. Trimming took 6 bases from V and 0 from J, leaving 8 bases between them. Germline V gene data show CDR1 as MNHNS and CDR2 as SASEGT. This CDR3 is built from 13 residues. The sequenced sample was PBMCs. V usage is TRBV6-1 and J usage is TRBJ1-2, with D uncertain. The sequence was obtained from a man between 40 and 49 years old in good health and CMV-seronegative. The DNA for the CDR3 is TGTGCCAGCAGCCGGGGAGCTAACTATGGCTACACCTTC. Translated, it gives CASSRGANYGYTF.